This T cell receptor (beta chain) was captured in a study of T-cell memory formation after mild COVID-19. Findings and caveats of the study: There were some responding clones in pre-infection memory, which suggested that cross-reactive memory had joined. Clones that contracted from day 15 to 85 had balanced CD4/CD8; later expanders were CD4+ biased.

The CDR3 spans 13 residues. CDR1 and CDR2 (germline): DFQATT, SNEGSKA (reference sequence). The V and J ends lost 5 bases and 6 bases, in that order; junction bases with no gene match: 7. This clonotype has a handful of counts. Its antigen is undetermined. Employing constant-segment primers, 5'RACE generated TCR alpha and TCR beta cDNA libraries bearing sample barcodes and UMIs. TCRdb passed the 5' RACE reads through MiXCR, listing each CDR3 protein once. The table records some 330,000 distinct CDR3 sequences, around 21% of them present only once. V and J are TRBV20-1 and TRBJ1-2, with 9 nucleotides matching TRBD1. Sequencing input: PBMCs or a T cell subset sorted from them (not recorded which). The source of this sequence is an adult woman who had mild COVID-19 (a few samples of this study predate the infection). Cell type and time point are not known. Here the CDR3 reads CSARKQGADGYTF. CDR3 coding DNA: TGCAGTGCTCGCAAACAGGGGGCGGATGGCTACACCTTC.